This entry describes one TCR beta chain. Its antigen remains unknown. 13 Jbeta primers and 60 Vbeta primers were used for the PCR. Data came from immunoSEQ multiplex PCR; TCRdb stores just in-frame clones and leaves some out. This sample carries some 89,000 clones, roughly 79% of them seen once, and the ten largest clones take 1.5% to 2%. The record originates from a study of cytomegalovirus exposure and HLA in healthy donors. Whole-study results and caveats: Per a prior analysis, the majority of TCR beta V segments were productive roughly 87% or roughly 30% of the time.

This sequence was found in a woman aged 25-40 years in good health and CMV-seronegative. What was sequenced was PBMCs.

CDR3 loop: CASSSPWTGGAGANVLTF. The CDR3 DNA is TGTGCCAGCAGCTCCCCCTGGACAGGGGGCGCTGGGGCCAACGTCCTGACTTTC. The genes are TRBV11-3 and TRBJ2-6; 11 nucleotides align to TRBD1. CDR1 is SGHNT, CDR2 YENEEA, per germline. The V segment lost 4 bases and the J segment 2 bases; nucleotides outside the gene matches: 7. CDR3 length: 18 residues. The full variable domain, rest sourced from reference TRBV11-3 and TRBJ2-6, is EAGVVQSPRYKIIEKKQPVAFWCNPISGHNTLYWYLQNLGQGPELLIRYENEEAVDDSQLPKDRFSAERLKGVDSTLKIQPAELGDSAVYLCASSSPWTGGAGANVLTFGAGSRLTVL.